This T cell receptor (beta chain) came from a study of T cell repertoires in cytomegalovirus infection. This CDR3 spans 15 amino acids. Trimming stripped 4 bases from V and 1 base from J, with 11 bases between. Each CDR3 protein gets one entry after TCRdb re-called the reads with MiXCR. The sample includes about 900,000 distinct CDR3 sequences, 25% to 40% seen only once; the top ten take roughly an eighth. On this clonotype: Its antigen is not known.

This sample comprised cultured CD8+ T cells from PBMCs, obtained from culture after CMV antigen stimulation. This clonotype was obtained from a human donor in good health (CMV status not recorded). Some clones in this sample may be carry-over from other donors' samples. The rearrangement uses TRBV12-3 or TRBV12-4 and TRBJ1-5; D may be TRBD1 (6 bases). CDR3 in DNA: TGTGCCAGCAGTTGGACAGAAGAAAGCAATCAGCCCCAGCATTTT. It is translated as CASSWTEESNQPQHF.